The rows below give T cell receptor beta chains drawn from one sample of a study of CD8 T cells in ankylosing spondylitis. Using its own MiXCR run on the 5' RACE reads, TCRdb lists one record per CDR3 protein. The table lists around 130,000 distinct CDR3 sequences, under 20% of them singletons. Sequencing used blood, either unsorted or a sorted T cell fraction (not recorded which). These receptors came from a male donor with ankylosing spondylitis. CDR3s include the opening cysteine and the closing phenylalanine or tryptophan. A D gene is named only where the DNA matches it firmly. Some rows have no size entry. The others give once, few or many, or a class for an expanded clone.

d_call j_call v_call clone_size cdr3_nt cdr3_aa
TRBD2 TRBJ2-1 TRBV6-2/TRBV6-3 NA TGTGCCAGCAGTGCCTCTAGCGGGGCCAACAATGAGCAGTTCTTC CASSASSGANNEQFF
TRBD2 TRBJ2-1 TRBV20-1 NA TGCAGTGCTAGAGATGCGGGAGGCTATTACAATGAGCAGTTCTTC CSARDAGGYYNEQFF
NA TRBJ2-1 TRBV6-1 few TGTGCCAGCAGGGGAATAGCGGAGTCCTACAATGAGCAGTTCTTC CASRGIAESYNEQFF
TRBD2 TRBJ2-1 TRBV28 NA TGTGCCAGCAGTTCCCAGCGGGAGAGTTACAATGAGCAGTTCTTC CASSSQRESYNEQFF
TRBD2 TRBJ2-1 TRBV29-1 NA TGCAGCGTTGATGAGCGGGGGAGCTCCTACAATGAGCAGTTCTTC CSVDERGSSYNEQFF
TRBD1 TRBJ1-1 TRBV7-9 NA TGTGCCAGCAGCCCGATCAGGGGGCGCGTAACGAACACTGAAGCTTTCTTT CASSPIRGRVTNTEAFF
TRBD2 TRBJ2-5 TRBV7-9 few TGTGCCAGCAGCTTAGTCGCTAGCGGGATCGTCAGGGAGACCCAGTACTTC CASSLVASGIVRETQYF
NA TRBJ2-7 TRBV27 NA TGTGCCAGCACGGTCGGAGGGGGCTACGAGCAGTACTTC CASTVGGGYEQYF
NA TRBJ1-3 TRBV7-9 few TGTGCCAGCAGCTTGTCGGGGCTCGGAAACACCATATATTTT CASSLSGLGNTIYF
NA TRBJ1-1 TRBV29-1 NA TGCAGCGTTGAAAATCCCACAGGCTTTTACACTGAAGCTTTCTTT CSVENPTGFYTEAFF
TRBD1 TRBJ2-2 TRBV5-1 few TGCGCCAGTTTCCTGGGACAGGGGGCCGGGGAGCTGTTTTTT CASFLGQGAGELFF
TRBD2 TRBJ2-7 TRBV4-1 many TGCGCCAGCAGCAAGATCGCGGGACTAGCCACCTACGAGCAGTACTTC CASSKIAGLATYEQYF
TRBD2 TRBJ2-3 TRBV27 NA TGTGCCAGCAGTTTAGCCGTGGGGGGCCACGGACTAGCGCAGCCAGTTGTAGGCACAGATACGCAGTATTTT CASSLAVGGHGLAQPVVGTDTQYF
NA TRBJ2-7 TRBV6-6 NA TGTGCCAGCATGGAACAGGGTTCACACGAGCAGTACTTC CASMEQGSHEQYF
TRBD2 TRBJ2-1 TRBV27 NA TGTGCCAGCAGGGAATCCGGGAGGGGGTCCAATGAGCAGTTCTTC CASRESGRGSNEQFF
NA TRBJ1-1 TRBV9 NA TGTGCCAGCAGTGTCCTTTGGGCGGGACAGAACACTGAAGCTTTCTTT CASSVLWAGQNTEAFF
NA TRBJ2-7 TRBV27 NA TGTGCCAGCAGTCCCCCGTCCGATGCGCAGTACTTC CASSPPSDAQYF
NA TRBJ2-4 TRBV29-1 NA TGCAGCGTTGAATTCGCCAGGGCGGATGAAAACATTCAGTACTTC CSVEFARADENIQYF
NA TRBJ2-2 TRBV20-1 few TGCAGTGCTAGTTACCGGGAGAACACCGGGGAGCTGTTTTTT CSASYRENTGELFF
NA TRBJ2-7 TRBV27 few TGTGCCAGCAGTCCTACCGCTCAGGAGCAGTACTTC CASSPTAQEQYF
NA TRBJ2-3 TRBV9 few TGTGCCAGCAGCTCTTCCGGCGGTAGCACAGATACGCAGTATTTT CASSSSGGSTDTQYF
NA TRBJ2-5 TRBV7-9 few TGTGCCAGCAGTATCCAGGGAGGAGAGACCCAGTACTTC CASSIQGGETQYF
TRBD1 TRBJ2-3 TRBV4-3 NA TGCGCCAGCAGCAAGGGACAGGGGGTGGATACGCAGTATTTT CASSKGQGVDTQYF
TRBD2 TRBJ2-7 TRBV27 few TGTGCCAGCAGTTTATTAGCGGGAGCTTCCTACGAGCAGTACTTC CASSLLAGASYEQYF
TRBD2 TRBJ2-1 TRBV25-1 NA TGTGCCAGCAGTGAATATCTACTAGCGGGATTAGGGGATGTCGATGAGCAGTTCTTC CASSEYLLAGLGDVDEQFF